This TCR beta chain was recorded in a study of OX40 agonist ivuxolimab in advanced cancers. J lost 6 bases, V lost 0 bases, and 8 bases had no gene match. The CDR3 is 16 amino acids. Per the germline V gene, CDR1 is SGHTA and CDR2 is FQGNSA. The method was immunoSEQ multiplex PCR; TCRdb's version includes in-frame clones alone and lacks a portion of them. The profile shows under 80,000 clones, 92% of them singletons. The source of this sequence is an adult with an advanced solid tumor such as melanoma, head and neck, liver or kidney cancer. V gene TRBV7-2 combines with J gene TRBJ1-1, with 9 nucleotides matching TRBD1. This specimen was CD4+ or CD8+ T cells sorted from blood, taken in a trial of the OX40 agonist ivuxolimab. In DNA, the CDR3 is TGTGCCAGCAGCTTAGCACCGGGACAGGGTGGGTCTGAAGCTTTCTTT. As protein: CASSLAPGQGGSEAFF. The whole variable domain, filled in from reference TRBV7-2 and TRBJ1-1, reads GAGVSQSPSNKVTEKGKDVELRCDPISGHTALYWYRQSLGQGLEFLIYFQGNSAPDKSGLPSDRFSAERTGGSVSTLTIQRTQQEDSAVYLCASSLAPGQGGSEAFFGQGTRLTVV.